Included here is one T cell receptor beta chain sequence, with context. Its target is not known. The CDR3 is 12 residues long. V was pared by 4 bases and J by 11 bases, with 14 bases between. Germline V gene data show CDR1 as SGHDN and CDR2 as FVKESK. This entry belongs to a study of cytomegalovirus exposure and HLA in healthy donors. The study's findings and limits: Presence/absence analysis assumed near-uniform sequencing depth across donors.

Vbeta (60) and Jbeta (13) primers were used in the PCR. Repertoires were generated with immunoSEQ multiplex PCR, while TCRdb's copy carries only in-frame clones and drops some. The sample consists of about 93,000 clones, 70% to 80% of them appearing once. Sample: PBMCs. The chain recombines TRBV14 with TRBJ1-1; tentative D call: TRBD1 (5 bases). This sequence originates from a man aged 25 to 40 in good health and CMV-seronegative. The CDR3 loop reads CASSRDQRGAFF. DNA for the CDR3: TGTGCCAGCAGCCGGGATCAACGGGGGGCTTTCTTT.